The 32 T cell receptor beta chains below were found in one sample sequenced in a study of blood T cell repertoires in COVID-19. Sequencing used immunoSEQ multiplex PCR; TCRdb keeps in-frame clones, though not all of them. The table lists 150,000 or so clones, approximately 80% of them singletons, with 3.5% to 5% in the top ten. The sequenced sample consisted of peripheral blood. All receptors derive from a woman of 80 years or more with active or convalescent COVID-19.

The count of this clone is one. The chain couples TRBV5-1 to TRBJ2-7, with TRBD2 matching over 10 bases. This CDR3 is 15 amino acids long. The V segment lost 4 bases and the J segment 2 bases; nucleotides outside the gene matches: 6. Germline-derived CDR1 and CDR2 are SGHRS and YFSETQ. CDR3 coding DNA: TGCGCCAGCAGCCTAGCGGGGGACAACGCCTACGAGCAGTACTTC. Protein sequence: CASSLAGDNAYEQYF.

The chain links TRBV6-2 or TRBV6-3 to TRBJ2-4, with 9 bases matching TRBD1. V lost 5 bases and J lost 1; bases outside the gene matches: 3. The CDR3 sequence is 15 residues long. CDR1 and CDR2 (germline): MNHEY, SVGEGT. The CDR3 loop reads CASSMDRGAKNIQYF. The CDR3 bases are TGTGCCAGCAGTATGGACAGGGGCGCCAAAAACATTCAGTACTTC.

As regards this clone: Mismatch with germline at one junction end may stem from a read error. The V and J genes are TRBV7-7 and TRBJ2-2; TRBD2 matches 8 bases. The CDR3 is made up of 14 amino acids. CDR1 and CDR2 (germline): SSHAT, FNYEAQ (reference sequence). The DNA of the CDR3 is TGTGCTAGCAGCCCCGTAGCGGGACCCGGGGAGCTGTTTTTT. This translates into CASSPVAGPGELFF.

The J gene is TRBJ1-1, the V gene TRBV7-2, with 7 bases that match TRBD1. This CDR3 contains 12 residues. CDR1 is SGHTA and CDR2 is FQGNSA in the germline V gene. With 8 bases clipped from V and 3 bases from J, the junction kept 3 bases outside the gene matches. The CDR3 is CASGDRDTEAFF. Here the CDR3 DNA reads TGTGCCAGCGGAGACAGGGACACTGAAGCTTTCTTT.

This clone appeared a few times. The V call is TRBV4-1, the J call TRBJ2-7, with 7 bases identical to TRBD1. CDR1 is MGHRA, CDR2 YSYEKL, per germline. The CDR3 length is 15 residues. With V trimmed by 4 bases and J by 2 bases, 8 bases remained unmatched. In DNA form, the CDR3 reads TGCGCCAGCAGCCTGGCTCAGACAGGGCCCTACGAGCAGTACTTC. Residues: CASSLAQTGPYEQYF.

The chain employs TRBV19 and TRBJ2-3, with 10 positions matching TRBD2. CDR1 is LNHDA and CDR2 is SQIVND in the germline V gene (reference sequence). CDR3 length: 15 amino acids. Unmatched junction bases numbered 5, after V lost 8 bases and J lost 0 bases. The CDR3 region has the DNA TGTGCCAGTGGAACTAGCGGGATTAGCACAGATACGCAGTATTTT. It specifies CASGTSGISTDTQYF.

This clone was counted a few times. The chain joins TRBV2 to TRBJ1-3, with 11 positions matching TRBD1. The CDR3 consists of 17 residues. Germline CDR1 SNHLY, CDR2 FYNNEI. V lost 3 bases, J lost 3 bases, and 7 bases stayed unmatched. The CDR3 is CASSDGQGARDGNTIYF. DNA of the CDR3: TGTGCCAGCAGTGATGGACAGGGGGCGCGGGATGGAAACACCATATATTTT.

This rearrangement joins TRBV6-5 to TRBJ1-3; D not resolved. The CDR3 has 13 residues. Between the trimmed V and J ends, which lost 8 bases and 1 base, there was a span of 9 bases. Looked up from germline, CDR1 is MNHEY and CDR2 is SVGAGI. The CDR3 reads CASFDTSGNTIYF. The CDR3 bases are TGTGCCAGCTTTGATACTTCTGGAAACACCATATATTTT.

The CDR3 nucleotides are TGTGCCAGCAGCCATAAACTAGGCACCATATATTTT. Amino acid sequence: CASSHKLGTIYF. The J gene is TRBJ1-3, the V gene TRBV3-1 (or the pseudogene TRBV3-2); unclear D gene. V lost 3 bases and J 9 bases, leaving 9 bases between the germline ends. Germline V lookup: CDR1 LGHDT, CDR2 YNNKEL (reference sequence). This CDR3 has 12 residues.

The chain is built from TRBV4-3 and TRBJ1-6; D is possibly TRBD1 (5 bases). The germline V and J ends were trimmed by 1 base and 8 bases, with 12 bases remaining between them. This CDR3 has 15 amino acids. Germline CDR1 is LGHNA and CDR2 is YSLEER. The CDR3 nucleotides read TGCGCCAGCAGCCAAGGGAAGGGACTCCATTCACCCCTCCACTTT. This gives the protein CASSQGKGLHSPLHF.

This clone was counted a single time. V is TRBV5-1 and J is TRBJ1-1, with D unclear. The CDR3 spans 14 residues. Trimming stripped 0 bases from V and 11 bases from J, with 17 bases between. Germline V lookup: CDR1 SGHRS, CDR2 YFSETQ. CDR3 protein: CASSLALGLDGAFF. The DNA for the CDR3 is TGCGCCAGCAGCTTGGCACTAGGTCTCGACGGGGCTTTCTTT.

CDR3 amino acids: CASSVRSGANVLTF. The CDR3 region has the DNA TGTGCCAGCAGCGTGCGATCTGGGGCCAACGTCCTGACTTTC. This chain connects TRBV28 to TRBJ2-6; D is unclear. This CDR3 contains 14 residues. Germline assignment: CDR1 MDHEN and CDR2 SYDVKM. V lost 6 bases and J 1 base, leaving 7 bases between the germline ends.

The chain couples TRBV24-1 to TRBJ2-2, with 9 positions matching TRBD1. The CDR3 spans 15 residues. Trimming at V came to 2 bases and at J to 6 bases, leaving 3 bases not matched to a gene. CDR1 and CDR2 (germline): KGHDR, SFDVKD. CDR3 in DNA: TGTGCCACCAGTGATTGGGGACAGGGAGCCGGGGAGCTGTTTTTT. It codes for CATSDWGQGAGELFF.

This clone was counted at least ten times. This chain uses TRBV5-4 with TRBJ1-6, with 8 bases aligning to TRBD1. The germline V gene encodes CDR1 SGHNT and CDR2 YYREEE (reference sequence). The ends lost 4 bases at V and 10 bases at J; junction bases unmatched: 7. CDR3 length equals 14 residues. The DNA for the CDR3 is TGTGCCAGCAGCATTGACAGGGGTGGGTCACCCCTCCACTTT. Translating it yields CASSIDRGGSPLHF.

CDR3 loop: CASSKALRGTEAFF. The CDR3 region has the DNA TGTGCCAGCAGCAAAGCGCTAAGAGGGACTGAAGCTTTCTTT. The J gene is TRBJ1-1, the V gene TRBV21-1. TRBV21-1 is recorded as a pseudogene. The CDR3 spans 14 residues.

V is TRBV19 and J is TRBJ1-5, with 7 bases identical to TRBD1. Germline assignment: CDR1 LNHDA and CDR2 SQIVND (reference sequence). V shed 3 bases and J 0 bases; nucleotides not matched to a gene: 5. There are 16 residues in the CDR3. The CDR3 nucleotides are TGTGCCAGTAGTATCGACAGGGCTTATAGCAATCAGCCCCAGCATTTT. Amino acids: CASSIDRAYSNQPQHF.

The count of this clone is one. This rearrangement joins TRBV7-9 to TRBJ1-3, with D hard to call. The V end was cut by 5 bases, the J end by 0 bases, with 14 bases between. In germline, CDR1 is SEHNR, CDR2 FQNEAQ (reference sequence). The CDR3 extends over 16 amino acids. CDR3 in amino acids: CASSPTGVISGNTIYF. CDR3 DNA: TGTGCCAGCAGCCCTACCGGGGTGATCTCTGGAAACACCATATATTTT.

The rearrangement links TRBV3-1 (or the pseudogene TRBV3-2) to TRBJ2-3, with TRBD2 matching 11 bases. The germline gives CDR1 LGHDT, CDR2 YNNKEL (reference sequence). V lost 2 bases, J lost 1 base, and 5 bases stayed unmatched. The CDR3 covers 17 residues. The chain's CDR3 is CASSQILAGVRTDTQYF. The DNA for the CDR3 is TGTGCCAGCAGCCAAATACTAGCGGGGGTTCGCACAGATACGCAGTATTTT.

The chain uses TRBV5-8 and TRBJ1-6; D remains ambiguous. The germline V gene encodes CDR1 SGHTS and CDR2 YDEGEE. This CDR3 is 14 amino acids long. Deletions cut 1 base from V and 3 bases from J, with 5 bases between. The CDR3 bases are TGTGCCAGCAGCTTGACGGGCTATAATTCACCCCTCCACTTT. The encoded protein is CASSLTGYNSPLHF.

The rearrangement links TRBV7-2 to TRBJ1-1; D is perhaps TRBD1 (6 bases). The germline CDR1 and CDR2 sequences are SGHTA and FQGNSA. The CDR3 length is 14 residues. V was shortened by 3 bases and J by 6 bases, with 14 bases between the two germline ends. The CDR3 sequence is CASSFDRRTSEAFF. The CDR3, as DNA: TGTGCCAGCAGCTTTGACAGGAGGACATCTGAAGCTTTCTTT.

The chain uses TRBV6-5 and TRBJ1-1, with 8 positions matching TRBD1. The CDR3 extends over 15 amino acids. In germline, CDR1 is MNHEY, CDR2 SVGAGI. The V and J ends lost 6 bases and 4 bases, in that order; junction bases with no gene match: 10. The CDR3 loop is CASSRQGQGLTEAFF. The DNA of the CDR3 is TGTGCCAGCAGCCGACAGGGGCAGGGTCTCACTGAAGCTTTCTTT.

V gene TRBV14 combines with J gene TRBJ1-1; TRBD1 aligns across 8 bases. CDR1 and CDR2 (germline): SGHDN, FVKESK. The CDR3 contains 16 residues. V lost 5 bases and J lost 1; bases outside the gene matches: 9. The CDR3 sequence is CASSSEIGTGNTEAFF. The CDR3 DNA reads TGTGCCAGCAGCTCCGAAATCGGGACAGGGAACACTGAAGCTTTCTTT.

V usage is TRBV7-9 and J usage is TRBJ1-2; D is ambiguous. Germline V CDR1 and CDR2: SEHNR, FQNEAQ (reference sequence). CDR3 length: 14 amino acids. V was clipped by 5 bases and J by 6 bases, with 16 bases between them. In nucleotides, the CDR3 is TGTGCCAGCAGCCGCATACCAGAACAGAATGGCTACACCTTC. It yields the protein CASSRIPEQNGYTF.

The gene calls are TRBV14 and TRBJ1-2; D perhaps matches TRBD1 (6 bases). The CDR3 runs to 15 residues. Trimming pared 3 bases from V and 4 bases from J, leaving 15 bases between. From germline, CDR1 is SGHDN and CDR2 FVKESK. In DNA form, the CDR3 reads TGTGCCAGCAGCCAGGGGACACATTGGGGCTATGGCTACACCTTC. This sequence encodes CASSQGTHWGYGYTF.

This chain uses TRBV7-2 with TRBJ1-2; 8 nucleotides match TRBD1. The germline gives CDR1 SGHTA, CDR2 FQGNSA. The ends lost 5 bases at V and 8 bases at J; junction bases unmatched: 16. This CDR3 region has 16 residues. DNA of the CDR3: TGTGCCAGCAGCCATGGACAGGGAAGTATGGCTGGCGGCTACACCTTC. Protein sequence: CASSHGQGSMAGGYTF.

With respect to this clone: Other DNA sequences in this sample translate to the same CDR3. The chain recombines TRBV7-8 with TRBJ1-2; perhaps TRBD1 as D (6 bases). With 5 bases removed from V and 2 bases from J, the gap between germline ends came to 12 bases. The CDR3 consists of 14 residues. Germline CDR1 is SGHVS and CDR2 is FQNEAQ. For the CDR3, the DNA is TGTGCCAGCAGCCCCCAGACAGGAAACTATGGCTACACCTTC. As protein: CASSPQTGNYGYTF.

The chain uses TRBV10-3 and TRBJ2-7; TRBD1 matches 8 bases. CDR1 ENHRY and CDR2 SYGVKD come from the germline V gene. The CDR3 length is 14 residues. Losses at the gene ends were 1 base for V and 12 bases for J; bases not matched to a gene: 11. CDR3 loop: CAISEFARQGPGYF. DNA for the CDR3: TGTGCCATCAGTGAGTTTGCCCGACAGGGGCCAGGGTACTTC.

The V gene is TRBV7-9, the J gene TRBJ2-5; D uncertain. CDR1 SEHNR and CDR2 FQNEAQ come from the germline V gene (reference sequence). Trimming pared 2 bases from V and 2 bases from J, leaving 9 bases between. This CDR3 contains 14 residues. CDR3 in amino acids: CASSLPTTQETQYF. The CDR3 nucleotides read TGTGCCAGCAGCTTACCGACAACACAAGAGACCCAGTACTTC. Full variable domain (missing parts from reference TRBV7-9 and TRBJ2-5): DTGVSQNPRHKITKRGQNVTFRCDPISEHNRLYWYRQTLGQGPEFLTYFQNEAQLEKSRLLSDRFSAERPKGSFSTLEIQRTEQGDSAMYLCASSLPTTQETQYFGPGTRLLVL.

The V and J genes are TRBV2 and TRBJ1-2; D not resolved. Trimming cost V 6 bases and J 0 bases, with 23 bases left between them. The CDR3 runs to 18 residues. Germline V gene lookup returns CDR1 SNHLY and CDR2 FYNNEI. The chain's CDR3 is CASSPIETATLANYGYTF. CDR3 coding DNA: TGTGCCAGCAGCCCAATAGAGACGGCGACATTAGCTAACTATGGCTACACCTTC. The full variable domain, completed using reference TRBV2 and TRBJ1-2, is EPEVTQTPSHQVTQMGQEVILRCVPISNHLYFYWYRQILGQKVEFLVSFYNNEISEKSEIFDDQFSVERPDGSNFTLKIRSTKLEDSAMYFCASSPIETATLANYGYTFGSGTRLTVV.

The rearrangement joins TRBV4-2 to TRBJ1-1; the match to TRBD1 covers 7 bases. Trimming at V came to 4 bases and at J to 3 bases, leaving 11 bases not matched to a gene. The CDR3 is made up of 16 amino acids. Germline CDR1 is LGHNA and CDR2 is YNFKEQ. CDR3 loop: CASSLEIWTGDTEAFF. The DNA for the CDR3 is TGTGCCAGCAGCCTAGAGATTTGGACAGGAGACACTGAAGCTTTCTTT.

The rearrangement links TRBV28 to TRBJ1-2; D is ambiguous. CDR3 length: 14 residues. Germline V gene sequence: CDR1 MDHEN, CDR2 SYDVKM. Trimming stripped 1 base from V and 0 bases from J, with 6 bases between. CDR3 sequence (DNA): TGTGCCAGCAGTTTATTGGGCACTAACTATGGCTACACCTTC. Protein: CASSLLGTNYGYTF.

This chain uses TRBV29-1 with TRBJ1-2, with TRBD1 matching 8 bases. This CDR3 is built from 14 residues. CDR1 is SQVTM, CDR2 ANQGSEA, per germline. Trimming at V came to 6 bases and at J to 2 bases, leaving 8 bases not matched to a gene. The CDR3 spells CSVEDRDRNYGYTF. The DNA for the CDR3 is TGCAGCGTCGAGGACCGGGACAGGAACTATGGCTACACCTTC. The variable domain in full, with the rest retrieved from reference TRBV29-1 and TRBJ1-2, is SAVISQKPSRDICQRGTSLTIQCQVDSQVTMMFWYRQQPGQSLTLIATANQGSEATYESGFVIDKFPISRPNLTFSTLTVSNMSPEDSSIYLCSVEDRDRNYGYTFGSGTRLTVV.